This TCR beta chain was captured in a study of T cells in Graves' hyperthyroidism and ophthalmopathy. No ophthalmopathy progression within 18 months constituted stable Graves' hyperthyroidism. Aged 18 to 65, the patients had hyperthyroidism that was newly diagnosed and had lasted under 2 months. The CDR3 regions of TCR beta were amplified from RNA transcripts. TCR CDR3 regions were first amplified by RT-PCR with HTBI primers. One entry per CDR3 protein results from TCRdb running MiXCR on the multiplex PCR reads. The sample lists hundreds of thousands of distinct CDR3 sequences; 13% to 15% were seen once. Trimming removed 6 bases from V and 4 bases from J, with 13 bases in between. Germline CDR1 reads SQVTM; CDR2 reads ANQGSEA. The CDR3 contains 13 residues.

Material: blood. This clonotype was obtained from a woman aged 18-29 years with Graves' hyperthyroidism. This chain connects TRBV29-1 to TRBJ1-5; D gene ambiguous. In DNA, the CDR3 is TGCAGCGTACGAAGCCGCGATAATCAGCCCCAGCATTTT. This gives the protein CSVRSRDNQPQHF.